One and the same sample provided the 11 T cell receptor beta chains below, sequenced in a study of T-cell reconstitution after alpha-beta-depleted transplantation in children. Unique molecular identifiers were built into the TCRbeta library. Each CDR3 protein is one row after TCRdb ran MiXCR on the PCR reads. Altogether around 440,000 distinct CDR3 sequences are present, 15% to 20% being singletons, with the ten largest covering under 30%. The source was PBMCs, mostly from graft donor cells, collected 360 days after TCRalphabeta/CD19-depleted stem cell transplant. These receptors all come from a boy under two years old who had a stem cell transplant for Wiskott-Aldrich syndrome, so the T cells may come from the graft donor.

The V and J genes are TRBV10-3 and TRBJ2-6; 9 positions match TRBD1. J was trimmed by 0 bases and V by 6 bases; bases with no gene match: 18. The CDR3 consists of 21 residues. CDR1 ENHRY and CDR2 SYGVKD come from the germline V gene. DNA for the CDR3: TGTGCCATCAGAGCCGGGACAGGGAAGATCCCCAATCGCTCTGGGGCCAACGTCCTGACTTTC. As protein: CAIRAGTGKIPNRSGANVLTF.

The chain couples TRBV15 to TRBJ2-7, with 10 bases identical to TRBD2. The germline gives CDR1 LNHNV, CDR2 YYDKDF (reference sequence). The CDR3 loop spans 16 amino acids. The V segment lost 2 bases and the J segment 4 bases; nucleotides outside the gene matches: 8. The CDR3 loop is CATSRKNSGRIYEQYF. CDR3 bases: TGTGCCACCAGCAGAAAAAATAGCGGGAGGATTTACGAGCAGTACTTC. The variable domain in full, completed from reference TRBV15 and TRBJ2-7, reads DAMVIQNPRYQVTQFGKPVTLSCSQTLNHNVMYWYQQKSSQAPKLLFHYYDKDFNNEADTPDNFQSRRPNTSFCFLDIRSPGLGDTAMYLCATSRKNSGRIYEQYFGPGTRLTVT.

The chain recombines TRBV20-1 with TRBJ2-7; 9 bases align to TRBD1. Trimming removed 3 bases from V and 2 bases from J; junction bases left unmatched: 5. This CDR3 contains 14 residues. Germline V gene sequence: CDR1 DFQATT, CDR2 SNEGSKA (reference sequence). CDR3 loop: CSARWGQGPYEQYF. CDR3 in DNA: TGCAGTGCTAGGTGGGGACAGGGACCCTACGAGCAGTACTTC.

The chain carries TRBV7-8 and TRBJ2-3; 9 nucleotides align to TRBD1. Germline trimming cut 4 bases from V and 5 bases from J; bases unmatched to any gene: 7. The germline gives CDR1 SGHVS, CDR2 FQNEAQ. The CDR3 runs 15 residues. The CDR3 protein is CASSSRDREGDTQYF. In DNA, the CDR3 is TGTGCCAGCAGCTCTCGGGACAGGGAAGGAGATACGCAGTATTTT.

The CDR3 protein is CASTLGTGNNEQFF. The CDR3 nucleotides are TGTGCCAGCACCCTAGGGACAGGAAACAATGAGCAGTTCTTC. The chain joins TRBV27 to TRBJ2-1; 8 bases align to TRBD1. With V trimmed by 7 bases and J by 5 bases, 7 bases remained unmatched. In germline, CDR1 is MNHEY, CDR2 SMNVEV (reference sequence). This CDR3 comprises 14 residues.

The rearrangement uses TRBV24-1 and TRBJ2-1; 8 bases are shared with TRBD2. The trim removed 5 bases at V and 3 bases at J, leaving 2 bases unmatched. Germline V lookup: CDR1 KGHDR, CDR2 SFDVKD. The CDR3 is 14 residues long. CDR3 loop: CATSVAGGYNEQFF. CDR3 in DNA: TGTGCCACCAGTGTGGCGGGAGGCTACAATGAGCAGTTCTTC.

This sequence joins TRBV20-1 and TRBJ2-1, with 12 bases fitting TRBD2. The CDR3 is 15 residues long. V lost 3 bases to trimming and J lost 8 bases; unmatched junction nucleotides: 8. Germline-derived CDR1 and CDR2 are DFQATT and SNEGSKA (reference sequence). Here the CDR3 DNA reads TGCAGTGCTAGCCTCCTAGCGGGGGGGCCCCATGAGCAGTTCTTC. It translates to CSASLLAGGPHEQFF.

This chain uses TRBV7-2 with TRBJ2-7; TRBD2 agrees at 8 bases. Trimming at V came to 5 bases and at J to 8 bases, leaving 11 bases not matched to a gene. Germline values: CDR1 SGHTA, CDR2 FQGNSA. CDR3 length: 14 residues. The CDR3 spells CASSPGTSRLKQYF. CDR3 DNA: TGTGCCAGCAGCCCCGGGACTAGTAGATTAAAGCAGTACTTC.

The chain couples TRBV5-5 to TRBJ2-5, with D possibly being TRBD2 (5 bases). Trimming removed 4 bases at V and 1 base at J, with 14 bases between. This CDR3 comprises 15 residues. The germline gives CDR1 SGHKS, CDR2 YYEKEE (reference sequence). CDR3 in DNA: TGTGCCAGCAGCCAGGAGGAACAGCCCCAAGAGACCCAGTACTTC. Its protein product is CASSQEEQPQETQYF.

The V call is TRBV5-1, the J call TRBJ2-3; the match to TRBD2 covers 13 bases. The CDR3 extends over 18 amino acids. CDR1 and CDR2 from the germline V gene are SGHRS and YFSETQ. V trimming: 1 base; J trimming: 0 bases; junction bases outside the gene matches: 5. The CDR3 loop is CASSLWTSGSGSTDTQYF. Written as DNA, the CDR3 is TGCGCCAGCAGCTTGTGGACTAGCGGGAGTGGAAGCACAGATACGCAGTATTTT.

The chain employs TRBV29-1 and TRBJ2-2; 7 bases agree with TRBD1. Germline V gives CDR1 SQVTM, CDR2 ANQGSEA. The ends lost 4 bases at V and 4 bases at J; junction bases unmatched: 15. The CDR3 is 17 residues long. The CDR3 is CSVVKASRTGLTGELFF. The DNA of the CDR3 is TGCAGCGTTGTAAAAGCCAGCCGGACAGGCCTCACCGGGGAGCTGTTTTTT.